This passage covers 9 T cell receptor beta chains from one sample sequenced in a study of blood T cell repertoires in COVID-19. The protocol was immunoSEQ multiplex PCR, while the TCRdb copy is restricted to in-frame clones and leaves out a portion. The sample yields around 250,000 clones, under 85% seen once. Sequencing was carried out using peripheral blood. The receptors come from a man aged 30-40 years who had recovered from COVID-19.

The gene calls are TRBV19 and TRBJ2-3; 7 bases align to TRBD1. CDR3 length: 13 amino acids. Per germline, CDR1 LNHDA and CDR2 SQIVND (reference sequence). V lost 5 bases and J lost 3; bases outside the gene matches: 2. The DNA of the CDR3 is TGTGCCAGTAGTTCACAGGGGACAGATACGCAGTATTTT. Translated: CASSSQGTDTQYF.

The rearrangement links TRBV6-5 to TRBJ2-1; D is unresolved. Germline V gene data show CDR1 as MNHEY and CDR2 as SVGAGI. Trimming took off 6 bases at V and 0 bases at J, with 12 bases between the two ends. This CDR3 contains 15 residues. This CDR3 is CASSRQAISYNEQFF. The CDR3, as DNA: TGTGCCAGCAGCCGGCAGGCCATCTCCTACAATGAGCAGTTCTTC.

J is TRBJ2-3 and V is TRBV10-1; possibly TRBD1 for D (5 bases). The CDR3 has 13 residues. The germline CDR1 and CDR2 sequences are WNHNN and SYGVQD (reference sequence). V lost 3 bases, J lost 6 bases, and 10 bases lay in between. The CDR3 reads CASSEQAGDTQYF. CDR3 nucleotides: TGCGCCAGCAGTGAACAGGCCGGGGATACGCAGTATTTT.

The CDR3 region is CASSIGQGVDTQYF. CDR3 coding DNA: TGTGCCAGTAGTATCGGGCAGGGGGTAGATACGCAGTATTTT. The chain combines TRBV19 with TRBJ2-3; 7 nucleotides match TRBD1. Per germline, CDR1 LNHDA and CDR2 SQIVND (reference sequence). The CDR3 length is 14 residues. The V segment lost 3 bases and the J segment 5 bases; nucleotides outside the gene matches: 5.

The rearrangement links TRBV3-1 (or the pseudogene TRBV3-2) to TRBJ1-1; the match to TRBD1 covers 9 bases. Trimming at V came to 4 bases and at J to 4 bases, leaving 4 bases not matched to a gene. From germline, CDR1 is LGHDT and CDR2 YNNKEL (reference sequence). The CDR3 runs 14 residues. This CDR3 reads CASSPGQGGTEAFF. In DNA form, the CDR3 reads TGTGCCAGCAGCCCGGGACAGGGAGGCACTGAAGCTTTCTTT.

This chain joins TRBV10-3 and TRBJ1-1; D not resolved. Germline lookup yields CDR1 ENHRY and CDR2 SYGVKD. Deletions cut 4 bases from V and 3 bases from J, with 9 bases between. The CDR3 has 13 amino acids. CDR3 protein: CAISGTGDTEAFF. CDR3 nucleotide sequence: TGTGCCATCAGTGGAACCGGGGACACTGAAGCTTTCTTT.

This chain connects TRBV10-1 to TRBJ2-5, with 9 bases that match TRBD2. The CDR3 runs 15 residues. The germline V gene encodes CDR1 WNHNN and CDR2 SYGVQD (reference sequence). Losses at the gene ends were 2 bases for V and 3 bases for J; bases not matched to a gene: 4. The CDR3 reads CASSEEPSGKETQYF. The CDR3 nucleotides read TGCGCCAGCAGTGAGGAACCTAGCGGGAAAGAGACCCAGTACTTC.

DNA of the CDR3: TGTGCCAGCAGAGGACTAGCGGGCGTTCGAGATACGCAGTATTTT. This sequence encodes CASRGLAGVRDTQYF. The V call is TRBV6-6, the J call TRBJ2-3, with 11 bases matching TRBD2. Per the germline V gene, CDR1 is MNHNY and CDR2 is SVGAGI (reference sequence). This CDR3 has 15 amino acids. The J segment lost 5 bases and the V segment lost 6 bases, leaving 7 bases of the junction unmatched.

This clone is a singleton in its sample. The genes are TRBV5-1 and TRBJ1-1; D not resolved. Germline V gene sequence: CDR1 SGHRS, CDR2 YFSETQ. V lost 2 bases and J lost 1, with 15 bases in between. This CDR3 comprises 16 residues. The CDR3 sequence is CASSFIGVEGNTEAFF. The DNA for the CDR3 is TGCGCCAGCAGCTTTATCGGGGTTGAGGGGAACACTGAAGCTTTCTTT. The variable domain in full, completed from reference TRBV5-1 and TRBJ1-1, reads KAGVTQTPRYLIKTRGQQVTLSCSPISGHRSVSWYQQTPGQGLQFLFEYFSETQRNKGNFPGRFSGRQFSNSRSEMNVSTLELGDSALYLCASSFIGVEGNTEAFFGQGTRLTVV.